This T cell receptor (beta chain) emerged from a study of cytomegalovirus exposure and HLA in healthy donors (dated by TCRdb to 2016 to 2017). About the investigation overall: An earlier analysis of a few hundred of the donors reported approximately 300 Gb of sequence data and 117 million unique TCR beta sequences obtained from around 190 million T cells. About 300 gigabases of sequencing data and 70 million to 85 million unique TCR sequences were included in an early release covering about 700 HLA-typed donors. The genetic ancestry cluster associated with self-reported Caucasian donors included 81% of the roughly 400 genotyped donors. The study aimed to test whether cataloging public T cell receptors could reveal signatures of past pathogen exposure. The study used immunosequencing to profile the T cell repertoires of approximately 630 subjects and linked those repertoires to cytomegalovirus serostatus. Along with the roughly 610-subject first cohort, a separate validation cohort of over a hundred different subjects was used. To predict cytomegalovirus infection status, the study brought together high-throughput TCR immunosequencing, statistical association of individual TCRs with disease status, and machine learning. In a later analysis, previously published TCR beta repertoires from 600 to 850 donors were re-analyzed and high-resolution HLA genotyping was added so that TCR occurrence patterns could be studied. Rather than using new phenotypic data, the later analysis identified candidate immune exposures from TCR beta sequences and from how often those sequences occurred across donors. To decide whether each TCR beta V gene segment behaved as functional or pseudogenic, an earlier analysis of 587 of the donors relied on high-throughput TCR beta sequencing. Donor age, sex, ethnicity and CMV serostatus were collected together with the repertoire data. Genome-wide SNP genotypes for about three fifths of the 666 donors were used in a later genetic analysis, which treated that subset as a discovery cohort. All discovery cohort repertoires had been generated on a single sequencing platform. Class I and class II HLA loci were covered by the typing at four-digit resolution. Typing coverage varied by locus: roughly 629-640 donors for A, B, C, DRB1 and DQB1; approximately 500 for DQA1; 606 for DPA1; under 490 for DPB1. Roughly 5 DR-DQ haplotypes were handled as single units for association and clustering, since linkage in the cohort was strong. Among roughly 400 genotyped donors of the cohort, an average of around 220,000 unique TCR beta nucleotide sequences was sequenced per donor, of which about 18% were non-productive. Beyond this particular receptor, the publication reports: In vitro tests confirmed that three of the cytomegalovirus-associated TCR beta chains recognize cytomegalovirus antigens. In a later genetic analysis, fewer N-insertions in productive TCRs were reported among donors in an Asian-associated ancestry cluster than the roughly 640-donor mean. Only TCR beta chains were sequenced in this cohort, and the absence of alpha or paired-chain data limited detectable features. The authors suggested that the approach could potentially be generalized to other disease states and immunological phenotypes. Over 15 rarely observed V segments, including chromosome 9 orphons, were excluded from the earlier analysis of approximately 600 of the donors because counts were too low. In both the original and validation cohorts, the classifier was reported to diagnose cytomegalovirus status with high specificity and sensitivity. Most CMV-associated TCR beta chains appeared to be HLA-restricted in a later analysis, and the HLA associations seemed to be driven largely by CMV exposure. The 87-base-pair reads could not distinguish some IMGT-functional V segments, including TRBV6-2 and TRBV6-3, so those segments were excluded. HLA typing was unavailable for some donors at each locus, so association tests used only the typed subset. The study gave a list of under 200 TCR beta chains associated with cytomegalovirus. In a later analysis, HLA-associated TCR beta chains were found to be more clonally expanded and to have lower generation probabilities than equally common non-associated chains. Roughly uniform sequencing depth across donors was assumed in presence/absence analyses, although this assumption may not hold. At a false discovery rate of 0.05, a later analysis linked 16,951 TCR beta sequences to specific HLA alleles. A cluster of highly shared sequence variants was judged likely to be a technical artifact of the sequencing pipeline. CMV serostatus was the only immune exposure information available for the cohort. Correlated functional status among segregating V segments might reflect linkage disequilibrium, but an unknown experimental factor could not be ruled out. Broadly in line with IMGT annotations, most TCR beta V segments showed up in productive rearrangements about 87% or about 30% of the time in an earlier analysis of 587 of the donors. A further reported finding was that TCR beta sequences accurately predicted the HLA-A and HLA-B alleles for most subjects in the first cohort. In a later analysis, the rate of TCR association differed among HLA loci, with DRB1 alleles having the most associated TCRs and HLA-C alleles having the fewest. V-gene and J-gene trimming of TCR beta chains was associated with a missense DCLRE1C variant in a later genetic analysis, and the association was replicated in an independent cohort. Most TCR sequences were observed very rarely across donors, whereas some public TCRs were present in many individuals. Assigning TCR associations to individual alleles was difficult when HLA alleles, especially DR and DQ, strongly co-occurred. Several of the top co-occurrence clusters appeared to be linked to parvovirus B19, influenza, CMV and Epstein-Barr virus, according to a later analysis.

The library relied on the immunoSEQ multiplex PCR assay. The multiplex PCR relied on a mix of 60 forward primers for TCR Vbeta segments and 13 reverse primers for TCR Jbeta segments. The CDR3 region of rearranged TCR beta genes was amplified from genomic DNA by a multiplex PCR assay. On the Illumina HiSeq System, the amplified TCR beta libraries were sequenced as 87-base-pair reads. The source study handled its data this way. Across the roughly 600 repertoires, a later analysis counted tens of millions of unique TCR beta chains, some 11 million of which were shared by at least two donors. Raw reads were error-corrected and collapsed into unique sequences by a nearest-neighbor algorithm in which closely related sequences were merged to remove PCR and sequencing errors. Alignment of CDR3 sequences to IMGT reference sequences was used to assign V, D and J gene segments. For a sequence to be retained, a match of at least six nucleotides to both a V gene segment and a J gene segment was required. A rearrangement counted as productive if the CDR3 had no stop codons and remained in frame with V and J, and every other rearrangement counted as non-productive. Following IMGT convention, CDR3 was defined as the stretch from the second conserved V-encoded cysteine up to the conserved J-encoded phenylalanine. Sequences without an unambiguous match to a single V gene segment were excluded from the earlier analysis of almost 600 of the donors. In an earlier analysis of approximately 590 of the donors, V segments were called functional above 56.7% productive rearrangements and were called segregating when the between-donor standard deviation exceeded 5%. A statistical classification framework was built to diagnose cytomegalovirus status from the catalog of TCR beta chain sequences. In a later analysis, TCR nucleotide sequences were compared against IMGT/GENE-DB human TR gene sequences so that V and J genes could be assigned. The TCRdist pipeline was used in a later analysis to assign CDR3 sequences and most-parsimonious VDJ recombination scenarios. In a later analysis, every TCR beta chain was defined by the combination of its CDR3 amino acid sequence and its V-gene family, and reads without a unique V-gene family were dropped. A later analysis removed 500 to 650 highly shared, low-generation-probability nucleotide sequences to deal with suspected cross-contamination and a sequencing artifact. For each public chain, a later analysis derived a clonal expansion index from normalized ranks of inferred template counts within each repertoire. A later analysis computed generation probabilities with a VDJ recombination model fitted to out-of-frame rearrangements, and checked the results against IGoR. Hypergeometric tests were used in a later analysis to score TCR-TCR, TCR-HLA and TCR-CMV co-occurrence, with a repertoire-size bias correction applied to the TCR pairs. In a later analysis, false discovery rates were estimated by permuting HLA or CMV assignments 20 times. A later analysis grouped co-occurring TCRs with DBSCAN, adding TCRdist sequence similarity when clustering within HLA-allele-positive subsets. Repertoires with fewer than 30,000 or more than 120,000 public chains, plus five repertoires with anomalous nucleotide sharing, were excluded from co-occurrence clustering. TCRdb's version of the immuneACCESS table is confined to in-frame rearrangements and falls short of the full clone set. An unresolved V gene accounts for under half of the shortfall where checked; the remainder is of unknown origin. Clone size and the V and J calls come from that table; the DNA yielded D and trimming. The table for this sample records under 60,000 clones. 9.5% to 15% of the sample goes to the ten largest clones.

The cohort was made up of roughly 670 healthy bone marrow donors. At the time of sampling, every cohort member was nominally healthy, though immune exposures that went unrecorded were likely present. The donor was CMV seropositive and belonged to the group of some 290 seropositive cohort members. Each donor provided a peripheral blood sample, and peripheral blood mononuclear cells were used for TCR beta sequencing. Genomic DNA was extracted from the blood cell samples with the Qiagen DNeasy Blood Extraction Kit. Looking up the germline V gene yields CDR1 MNHNS and CDR2 SASEGT. CDR3 length: 15 amino acids, cysteine to phenylalanine. Only the CDR3 part of the read is kept: 45 bases, read in frame from the first base. V lost 6 bases and J lost 0 bases; the stretch between them is 12 bases long. To note about this clone: Its antigen is still unknown.

The source is a woman aged 30 to 39 in good health and CMV-seropositive. The chain joins TRBV6-1 to TRBJ1-3, with TRBD1 tentatively as D gene (6 bases match). The sample taken for sequencing was PBMCs. The DNA sequence is given as TGTGCCAGCAGGGTACAGGGTGACTCTGGAAACACCATATATTTT. This encodes CASRVQGDSGNTIYF.